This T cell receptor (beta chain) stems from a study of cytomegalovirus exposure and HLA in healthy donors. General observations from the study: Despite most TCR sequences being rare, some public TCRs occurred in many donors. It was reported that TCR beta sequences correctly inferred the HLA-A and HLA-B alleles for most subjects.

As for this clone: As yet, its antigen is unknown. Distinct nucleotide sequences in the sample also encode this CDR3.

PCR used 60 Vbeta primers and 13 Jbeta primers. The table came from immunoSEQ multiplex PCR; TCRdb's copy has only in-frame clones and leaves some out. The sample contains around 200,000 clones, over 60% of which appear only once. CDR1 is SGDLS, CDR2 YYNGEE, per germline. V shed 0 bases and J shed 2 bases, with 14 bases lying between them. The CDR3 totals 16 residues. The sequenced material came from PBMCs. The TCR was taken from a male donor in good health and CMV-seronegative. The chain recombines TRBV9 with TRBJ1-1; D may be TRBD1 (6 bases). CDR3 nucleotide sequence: TGTGCCAGCAGCGTAGGAGGGGGGAGGGGAAACACTGAAGCTTTCTTT. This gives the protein CASSVGGGRGNTEAFF.